One TCR beta chain is described in this entry. Its target is unknown. The study recruited healthy Caucasian donors from Russia who were aged about 6 to 90. There are 14 residues in the CDR3. Germline CDR1 reads SGHTA; CDR2 reads FQGNSA. V lost 5 bases, J lost 14 bases, and 21 bases lay in between. The sample belongs to a study of blood T cells in healthy people across ages. General observations from the study: Per million T cells, the diversity of TCR beta decreased roughly linearly as age advanced. Samples with more naive T cells showed higher observed beta diversity.

Using a J-beta primer mix together with a sample-barcoded 5' primer, a second PCR was run for roughly 7 to 11 cycles. TCRdb recomputed calls from the 5' RACE reads with MiXCR, one row per CDR3 protein. The sample holds approximately 810,000 distinct CDR3 sequences, less than 35% seen once. The TCR comes from a woman older than 75 in good health. Sample: blood. This chain uses TRBV7-2 with TRBJ1-4; a weak D match, TRBD1 (5 bases). Here the CDR3 DNA reads TGTGCCAGCAGCCCCGGGACCCAGGTGGCTCGGCTGTTTTTT. This translates into CASSPGTQVARLFF. Complete variable domain (other parts from reference TRBV7-2 and TRBJ1-4): GAGVSQSPSNKVTEKGKDVELRCDPISGHTALYWYRQSLGQGLEFLIYFQGNSAPDKSGLPSDRFSAERTGGSVSTLTIQRTQQEDSAVYLCASSPGTQVARLFFGSGTQLSVL.